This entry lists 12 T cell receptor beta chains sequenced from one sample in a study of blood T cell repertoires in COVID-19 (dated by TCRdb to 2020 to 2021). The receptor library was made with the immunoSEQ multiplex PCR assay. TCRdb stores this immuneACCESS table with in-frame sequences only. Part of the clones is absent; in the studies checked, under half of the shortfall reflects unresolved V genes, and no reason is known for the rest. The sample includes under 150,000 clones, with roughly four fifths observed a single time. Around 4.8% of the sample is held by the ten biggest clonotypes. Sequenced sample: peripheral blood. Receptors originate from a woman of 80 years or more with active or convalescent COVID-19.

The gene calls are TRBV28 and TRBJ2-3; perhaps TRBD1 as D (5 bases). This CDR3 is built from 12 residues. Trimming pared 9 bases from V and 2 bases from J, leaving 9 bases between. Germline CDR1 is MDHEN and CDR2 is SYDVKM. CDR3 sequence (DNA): TGTGCCAGAAGACAGTACACAGATACGCAGTATTTT. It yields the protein CARRQYTDTQYF.

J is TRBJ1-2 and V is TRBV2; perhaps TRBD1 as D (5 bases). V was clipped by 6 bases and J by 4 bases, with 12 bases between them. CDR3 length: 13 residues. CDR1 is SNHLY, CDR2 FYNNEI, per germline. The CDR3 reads CASRIRGGYGYTF. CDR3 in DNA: TGTGCCAGCAGGATACGGGGGGGCTATGGCTACACCTTC.

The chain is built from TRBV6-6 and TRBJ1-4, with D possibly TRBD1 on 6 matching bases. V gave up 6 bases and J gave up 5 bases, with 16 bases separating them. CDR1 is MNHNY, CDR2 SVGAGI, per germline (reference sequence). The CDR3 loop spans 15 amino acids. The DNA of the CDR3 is TGTGCCAGCAGCCAGGGGCCCACTAGGAATGAAAAACTGTTTTTT. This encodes CASSQGPTRNEKLFF.

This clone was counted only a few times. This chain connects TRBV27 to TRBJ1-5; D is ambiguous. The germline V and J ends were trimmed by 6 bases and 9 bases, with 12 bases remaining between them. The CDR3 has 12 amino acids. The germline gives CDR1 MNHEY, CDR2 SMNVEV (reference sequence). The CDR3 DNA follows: TGTGCCAGCAGACGGATCCCAGGGCCCCAGCATTTT. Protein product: CASRRIPGPQHF.

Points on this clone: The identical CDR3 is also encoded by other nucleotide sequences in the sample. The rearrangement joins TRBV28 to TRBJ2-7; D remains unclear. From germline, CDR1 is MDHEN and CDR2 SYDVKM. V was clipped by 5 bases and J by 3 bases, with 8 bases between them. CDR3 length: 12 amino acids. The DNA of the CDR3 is TGTGCCAGCAGTCTTTCGTACTACGAGCAGTACTTC. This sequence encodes CASSLSYYEQYF.

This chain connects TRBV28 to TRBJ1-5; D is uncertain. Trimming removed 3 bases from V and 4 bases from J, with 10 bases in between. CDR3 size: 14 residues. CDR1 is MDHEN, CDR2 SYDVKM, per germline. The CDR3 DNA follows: TGTGCCAGCAGTTTTGGCAGCGCGAATCAGCCCCAGCATTTT. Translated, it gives CASSFGSANQPQHF.

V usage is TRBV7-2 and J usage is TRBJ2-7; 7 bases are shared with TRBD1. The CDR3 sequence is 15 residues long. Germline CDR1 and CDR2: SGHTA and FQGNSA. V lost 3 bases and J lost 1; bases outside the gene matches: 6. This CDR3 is CASSFSTGASYEQYF. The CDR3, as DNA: TGTGCCAGCAGCTTTTCAACAGGGGCATCCTACGAGCAGTACTTC. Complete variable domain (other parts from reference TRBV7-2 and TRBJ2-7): GAGVSQSPSNKVTEKGKDVELRCDPISGHTALYWYRQSLGQGLEFLIYFQGNSAPDKSGLPSDRFSAERTGGSVSTLTIQRTQQEDSAVYLCASSFSTGASYEQYFGPGTRLTVT.

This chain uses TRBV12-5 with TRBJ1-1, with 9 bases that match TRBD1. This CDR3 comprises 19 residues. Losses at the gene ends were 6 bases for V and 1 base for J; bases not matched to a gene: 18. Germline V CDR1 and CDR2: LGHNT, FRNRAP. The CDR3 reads CASGNPLRDREGANTEAFF. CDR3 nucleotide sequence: TGTGCTAGTGGCAACCCCCTGCGGGACAGGGAAGGCGCGAACACTGAAGCTTTCTTT.

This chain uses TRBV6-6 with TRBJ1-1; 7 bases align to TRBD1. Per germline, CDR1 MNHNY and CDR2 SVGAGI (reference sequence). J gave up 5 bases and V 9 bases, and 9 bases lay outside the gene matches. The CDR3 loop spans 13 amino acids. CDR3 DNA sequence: TGTGCCAGTAATACAGGGGCTGGGACTGAAGCTTTCTTT. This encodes CASNTGAGTEAFF.

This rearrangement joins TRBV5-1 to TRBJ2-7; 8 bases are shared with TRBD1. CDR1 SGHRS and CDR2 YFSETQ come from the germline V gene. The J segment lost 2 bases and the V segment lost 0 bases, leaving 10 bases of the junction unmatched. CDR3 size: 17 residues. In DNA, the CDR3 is TGCGCCAGCAGCTTGGCCTGGCAGGGGGCTAGGGCCTACGAGCAGTACTTC. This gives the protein CASSLAWQGARAYEQYF.

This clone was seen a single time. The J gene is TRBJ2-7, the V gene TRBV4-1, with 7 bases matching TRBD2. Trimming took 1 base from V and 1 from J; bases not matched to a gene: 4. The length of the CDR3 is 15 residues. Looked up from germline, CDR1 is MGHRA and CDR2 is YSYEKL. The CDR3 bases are TGCGCCAGCAGCCAAGGGGGAGGGTTATCCTACGAGCAGTACTTC. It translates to CASSQGGGLSYEQYF.

DNA for the CDR3: TGCAGTGCCCGGGGGGACGCGGAGCTGTTTTTT. This encodes CSARGDAELFF. The chain couples TRBV20-1 to TRBJ2-2; 7 positions match TRBD2. After removal of 6 bases from V and 10 bases from J, the junction contained 5 bases not matched to a gene. In germline, CDR1 is DFQATT, CDR2 SNEGSKA (reference sequence). The CDR3 contains 11 residues.